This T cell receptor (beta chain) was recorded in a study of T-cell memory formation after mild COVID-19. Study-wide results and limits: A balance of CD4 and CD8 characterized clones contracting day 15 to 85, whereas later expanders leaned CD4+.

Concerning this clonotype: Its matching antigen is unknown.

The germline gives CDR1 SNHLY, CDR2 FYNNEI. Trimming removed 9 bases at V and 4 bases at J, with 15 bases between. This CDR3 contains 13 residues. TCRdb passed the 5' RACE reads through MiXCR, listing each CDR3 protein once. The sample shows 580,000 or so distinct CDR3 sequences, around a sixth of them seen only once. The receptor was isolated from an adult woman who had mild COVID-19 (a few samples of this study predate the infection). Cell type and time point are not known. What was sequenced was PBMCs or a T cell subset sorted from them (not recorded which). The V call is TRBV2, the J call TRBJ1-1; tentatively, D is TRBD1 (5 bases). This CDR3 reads CASGRDGGTEAFF. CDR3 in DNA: TGTGCCAGTGGTCGAGACGGGGGCACTGAAGCTTTCTTT.